This entry describes one TCR beta chain. As yet, its antigen is unknown. The data derive from a study of cytomegalovirus exposure and HLA in healthy donors. Looking at the study overall: Early on, a data release was issued that held 85 million to 95 million unique TCRs from HLA-typed donors.

Trimming removed 7 bases at V and 1 base at J, with 13 bases between. The V gene's germline CDR1 is MDHEN and CDR2 SYDVKM. CDR3 length: 15 amino acids. Those who donated were healthy bone marrow donors. Study-wide findings and caveats: According to a later analysis, most TCR beta chains associated with CMV appeared HLA-restricted.

The PCR used 60 Vbeta and 13 Jbeta primers. Libraries were prepared by immunoSEQ multiplex PCR; TCRdb keeps only in-frame clonotypes and omits some of them. This table has more than 90,000 clones, just under 80% appearing once. The genes are TRBV28 and TRBJ1-4; D is uncertain. Material: PBMCs. This receptor was obtained from a woman in her thirties or forties in good health and CMV-seropositive. For the CDR3, the DNA is TGTGCCAGCATGAGGGTTTCGCAAACTAATGAAAAACTGTTTTTT. This sequence encodes CASMRVSQTNEKLFF.